This TCR beta chain was captured by sequencing in a study of cytomegalovirus exposure and HLA in healthy donors. Overall study findings and caveats: The classifier reportedly diagnosed cytomegalovirus status with high sensitivity and specificity. Most TCR sequences were uncommon, yet certain public TCRs appeared in many donors. Investigators reported 164 TCR beta chains as tied to cytomegalovirus.

This clone was seen a few times. Its antigen is unknown. The PCR was carried out with 60 Vbeta primers and 13 Jbeta primers. This table comes from immunoSEQ multiplex PCR, and its TCRdb copy is limited to in-frame clones, with some not included. The repertoire has about 230,000 clones, around 80% of them found once; the top ten carry roughly 0.45%. The CDR3 consists of 11 residues. Trimming took off 4 bases at V and 8 bases at J, with 9 bases between the two ends. Germline V CDR1 and CDR2: SQVTM, ANQGSEA. This chain joins TRBV29-1 and TRBJ2-1; D ambiguous. The sequenced sample consisted of PBMCs. This clonotype originated in a boy aged 5-17 years in good health and CMV-seronegative. The CDR3 DNA reads TGCAGCGTTGGAGCAAGAGATGAGCAGTTCTTC. This gives the protein CSVGARDEQFF.